This T cell receptor beta chain was documented in a study of T cell responses to AZD1222 COVID-19 vaccine listed by TCRdb under 2021. Concerning the study at large: TCR sequencing covered more than 230 trial participants: 207 given two doses of AZD1222 and 26 given two doses of MenACWY control vaccine. Enrollment into the trials was organized by age into subgroups of 18-55, 56-69 and 70-plus years, and those subgroups contained around 150, 28 and 57 TCR-sequenced participants, respectively.

In regard to this clone: Its cognate antigen has yet to be identified. The input lacks base qualities; no much larger clone sits a single base away.

V loses 2 bases of germline sequence and J loses 4 bases, and the interval between the two ends is 11 bases. The CDR3 has 14 amino acids, counting the end cysteine and phenylalanine. Only CDR3 DNA remains: 42 bases, in frame from the first base. CDR1 and CDR2 are drawn from the germline V gene (reference sequence): LGHDT, YNNKEL. The CDR3 regions of human TCRbeta chains were analyzed by immunosequencing. The paper's processing steps were these. Repertoire TCRs were checked for matches against a reference library of SARS-CoV-2-specific TCRs that had been generated using the MIRA antigen-specificity platform. Breadth meant the fraction of unique TCRs that were SARS-CoV-2-associated, whereas depth meant the fraction of total T cells that were SARS-CoV-2-associated. Using the MIRA data, each spike-specific TCR was mapped to the spike region that the TCR reacts to and placed in a CD4 or CD8 class. Log10-transformed breadth and depth values were compared by one-way ANOVA with Sidak's multiple comparisons tests. The table was pulled from immuneACCESS by TCRdb, which kept in-frame rearrangements only. Such tables lose some clones; where checked, under half of the loss comes from unresolved V genes, and the rest has no known cause. V and J calls and clone size are given by that table; D and trimming were obtained from the DNA. This sample holds just under 35,000 clones; 70% to 90% were observed only once. Of the sample, roughly 11% falls within the top ten clones.

The sample's time point label, decoded: about 28 days (+/-7) after the second vaccine dose. AZD1222 recipients whose second dose came at about 4 weeks and those whose second dose came at about 12 weeks were combined into one group, since spike-specific TCR depth and breadth did not differ between the two schedules. Vaccinee samples were obtained from the UK trials COV001 and COV002, which included a single-blind randomized controlled phase 2/3 trial of AZD1222 (ChAdOx1 nCoV-19) in healthy adults. For TCRbeta chain sequencing, PBMC samples were collected from trial participants at day 0 and at day 28 after the second dose. Study-wide conclusions, independent of this receptor: CD4 TCRs associated with the vaccine covered the entire spike protein, and the dominant responses were in regions 160-218 and 743-854. Conclusions about previously exposed vaccinees are limited, since just a handful of AZD1222 recipients were seropositive for SARS-CoV-2 at baseline. No day 14 peak-response samples were available, so repertoires were characterized only after the peak T cell response. Epitopes outside the regions mutated in the B.1.351 and B.1.1.7 variants were reportedly recognized by nearly half of the unique spike-specific TCRs. Participants were mostly white British and included more females than males, and it was suggested by the authors that clonal diversity may have been underestimated. Spike-specific TCR breadth and depth rose significantly after two AZD1222 doses compared with day 0 and with MenACWY recipients. The 56-69-year group was small, and its depth increase did not reach significance, likely because of low power.

This sequence uses TRBV3-1 (or the pseudogene TRBV3-2) and TRBJ2-5; the D gene is perhaps TRBD2, from 5 matching bases. This specimen consisted of peripheral blood, obtained 28 days after the second AZD1222 dose. This receptor was taken from an adult who received the AZD1222 COVID-19 vaccine. The CDR3 has the sequence CASSQLDRGETQYF. The sequence in DNA is TGTGCCAGCAGCCAATTGGATCGGGGAGAGACCCAGTACTTC.